This is a list of T cell receptor beta chains from one sample in a study of T cells after yellow fever vaccination. Via MiXCR, TCRdb re-called the 5' RACE reads, giving one row per CDR3 protein. Found here are 150,000 to 200,000 distinct CDR3 sequences, roughly 6.2% of them singletons; the top ten hold just under 3%. The sequencing used CD4+ T cells sorted from PBMCs, collected on the day of the first yellow fever vaccination. The receptor set was obtained from a man aged 18 to 29 who received the YFV17D yellow fever vaccine. CDR3s leave out the opening cysteine and the closing phenylalanine or tryptophan. Clone size is not always given. Where it is, it says once, few, many or a class for expanded clones.

CDR3: ASSPDKGQPQH
V: TRBV6-5
J: TRBJ1-5
size: -

CDR3: ASSQVYIKIGNTIY
V: TRBV4-1
J: TRBJ1-3
size: -

CDR3: AGVEGEEAPDEKLF
V: TRBV10-1
J: TRBJ1-4
size: few

CDR3: AISDARRGGVAF
V: TRBV10-3
J: TRBJ1-1
size: many

CDR3: SARDRGKNIQY
V: TRBV20-1
J: TRBJ2-4
size: many

CDR3: ASSFPGTPRTVSTDTQY
V: TRBV7-8
J: TRBJ2-3
size: many

CDR3: ASSGLQGTTEAF
V: TRBV2
J: TRBJ1-1
size: few

CDR3: ASSSPGLQETQY
V: TRBV6-2/TRBV6-3
J: TRBJ2-5
size: many

CDR3: ASSLVSSGANVLT
V: TRBV7-8
J: TRBJ2-6
size: many

CDR3: ASSFRGALGTDTQY
V: TRBV12-3/TRBV12-4
J: TRBJ2-3
size: few

CDR3: ASSVEPRGEADTLY
V: TRBV9
J: TRBJ2-3
size: -

CDR3: ASSHGGQGEADTQY
V: TRBV5-1
J: TRBJ2-3
size: few

CDR3: ASIDPLKSNEQF
V: TRBV7-2
J: TRBJ2-1
size: few

CDR3: ASSPTSGGGVETQY
V: TRBV7-2
J: TRBJ2-5
size: few

CDR3: ASSPGPGRPQH
V: TRBV5-4
J: TRBJ1-5
size: few

CDR3: ASSSTRGEEQF
V: TRBV11-3
J: TRBJ2-1
size: few

CDR3: ASTSNTDTQY
V: TRBV5-4
J: TRBJ2-3
size: few

CDR3: ASSYSNTVDTYEQY
V: TRBV6-5
J: TRBJ2-7
size: many

CDR3: PSSFSSSPQETQY
V: TRBV5-1
J: TRBJ2-5
size: -

CDR3: SARNRPEAPLH
V: TRBV20-1
J: TRBJ1-6
size: -

CDR3: ASSLDLPGQGNEQF
V: TRBV5-1
J: TRBJ2-1
size: many

CDR3: ASSQDRHVSTDTQY
V: TRBV4-3
J: TRBJ2-3
size: many

CDR3: ASSFEGYSNQPQH
V: TRBV5-8
J: TRBJ1-5
size: many

CDR3: AIRGQGGDN
V: TRBV10-3
J: TRBJ1-1
size: many

CDR3: ASSQEGQGIGTDTQY
V: TRBV4-3
J: TRBJ2-3
size: few

CDR3: ASSQVPLTVQY
V: TRBV3-1
J: TRBJ2-4
size: many

CDR3: SAHPTGSRYGYT
V: TRBV20-1
J: TRBJ1-2
size: -

CDR3: ASSPGPGEAF
V: TRBV2
J: TRBJ1-1
size: many

CDR3: ASSLQAGGPGYNEQF
V: TRBV6-2/TRBV6-3
J: TRBJ2-1
size: -